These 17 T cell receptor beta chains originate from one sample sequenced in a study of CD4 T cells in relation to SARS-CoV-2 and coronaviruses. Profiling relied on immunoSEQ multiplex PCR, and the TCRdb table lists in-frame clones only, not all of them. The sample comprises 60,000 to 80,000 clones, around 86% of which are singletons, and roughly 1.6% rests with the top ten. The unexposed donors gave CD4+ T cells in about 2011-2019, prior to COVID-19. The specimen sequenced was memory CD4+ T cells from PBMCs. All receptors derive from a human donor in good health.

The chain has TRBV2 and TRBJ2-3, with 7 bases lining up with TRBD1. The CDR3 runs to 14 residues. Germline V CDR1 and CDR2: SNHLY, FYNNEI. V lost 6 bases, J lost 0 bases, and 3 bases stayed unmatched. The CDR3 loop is CASRMGQSTDTQYF. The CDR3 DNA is TGTGCCAGCAGAATGGGACAGAGCACAGATACGCAGTATTTT.

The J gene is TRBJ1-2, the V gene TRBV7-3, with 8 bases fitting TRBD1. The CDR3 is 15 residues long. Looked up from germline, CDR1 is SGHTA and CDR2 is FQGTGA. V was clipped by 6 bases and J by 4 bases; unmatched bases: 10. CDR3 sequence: CASSTNRGYGYGYTF. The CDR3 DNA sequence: TGTGCCAGCAGTACAAACAGGGGGTACGGCTATGGCTACACCTTC.

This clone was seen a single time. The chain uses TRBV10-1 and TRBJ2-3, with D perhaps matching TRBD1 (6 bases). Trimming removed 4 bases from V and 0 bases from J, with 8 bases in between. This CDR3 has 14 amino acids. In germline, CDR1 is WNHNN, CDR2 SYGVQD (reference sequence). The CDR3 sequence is CASSGGLSTDTQYF. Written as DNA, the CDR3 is TGCGCCAGCAGTGGGGGGCTCAGCACAGATACGCAGTATTTT.

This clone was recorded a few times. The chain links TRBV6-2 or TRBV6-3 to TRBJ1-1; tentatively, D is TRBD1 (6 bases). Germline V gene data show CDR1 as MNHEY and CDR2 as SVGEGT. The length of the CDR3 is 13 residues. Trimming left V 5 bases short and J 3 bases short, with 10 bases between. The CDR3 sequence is CASSPNRDTEAFF. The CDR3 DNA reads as TGTGCCAGCAGTCCCAACAGGGACACTGAAGCTTTCTTT.

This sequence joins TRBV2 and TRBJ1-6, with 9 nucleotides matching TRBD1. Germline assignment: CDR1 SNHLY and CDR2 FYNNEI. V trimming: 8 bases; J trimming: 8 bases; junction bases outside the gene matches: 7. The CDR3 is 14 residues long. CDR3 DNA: TGTGCCAGCCGCCCGGGACAGGGTTATTCACCCCTCCACTTT. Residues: CASRPGQGYSPLHF.

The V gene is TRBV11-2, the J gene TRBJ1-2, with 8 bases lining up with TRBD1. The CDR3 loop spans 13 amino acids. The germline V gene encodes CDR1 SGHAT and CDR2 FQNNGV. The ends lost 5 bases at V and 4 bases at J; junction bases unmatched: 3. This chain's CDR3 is CASSVGQVYGYTF. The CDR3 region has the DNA TGTGCCAGCAGCGTGGGACAGGTCTATGGCTACACCTTC.

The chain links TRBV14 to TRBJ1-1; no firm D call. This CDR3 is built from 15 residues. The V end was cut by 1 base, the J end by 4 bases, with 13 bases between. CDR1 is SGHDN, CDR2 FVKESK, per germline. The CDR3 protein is CASSQVGIMGTEAFF. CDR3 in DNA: TGTGCCAGCAGCCAAGTGGGGATTATGGGCACTGAAGCTTTCTTT.

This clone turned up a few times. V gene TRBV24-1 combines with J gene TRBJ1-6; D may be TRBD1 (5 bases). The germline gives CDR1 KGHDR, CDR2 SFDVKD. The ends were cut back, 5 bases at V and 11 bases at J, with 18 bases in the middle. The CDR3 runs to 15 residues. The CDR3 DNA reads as TGTGCCACCAGTGCGGGGCGGTCGGGTCAGGCACCCCTCCACTTT. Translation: CATSAGRSGQAPLHF.

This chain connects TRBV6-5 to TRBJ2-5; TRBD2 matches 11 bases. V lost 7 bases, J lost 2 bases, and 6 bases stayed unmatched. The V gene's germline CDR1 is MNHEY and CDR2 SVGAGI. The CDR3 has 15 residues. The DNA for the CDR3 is TGTGCCAGCACCCCGGGACTAGCGGTTCAAGAGACCCAGTACTTC. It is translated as CASTPGLAVQETQYF.

In nucleotides, the CDR3 is TGCGCCAGCAGCCAGCCATCACTGGGGAACAATGAAAAACTGTTTTTT. Translated, it gives CASSQPSLGNNEKLFF. The chain combines TRBV4-1 with TRBJ1-4; D is unresolved. This CDR3 is 16 amino acids long. CDR1 MGHRA and CDR2 YSYEKL come from the germline V gene. V lost 3 bases and J lost 5, with 16 bases in between.

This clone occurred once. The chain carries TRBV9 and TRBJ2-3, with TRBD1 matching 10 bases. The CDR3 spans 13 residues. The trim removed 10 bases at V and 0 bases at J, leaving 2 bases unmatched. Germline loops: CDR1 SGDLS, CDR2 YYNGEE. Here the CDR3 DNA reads TGTGCCGGGGGACAGGGGAGCACAGATACGCAGTATTTT. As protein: CAGGQGSTDTQYF.

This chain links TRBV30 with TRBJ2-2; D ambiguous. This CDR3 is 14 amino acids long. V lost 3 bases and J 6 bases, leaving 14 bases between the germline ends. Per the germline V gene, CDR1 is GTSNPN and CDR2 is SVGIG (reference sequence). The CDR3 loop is CAWSATRWAGELFF. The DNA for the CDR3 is TGTGCCTGGAGCGCGACAAGGTGGGCCGGGGAGCTGTTTTTT.

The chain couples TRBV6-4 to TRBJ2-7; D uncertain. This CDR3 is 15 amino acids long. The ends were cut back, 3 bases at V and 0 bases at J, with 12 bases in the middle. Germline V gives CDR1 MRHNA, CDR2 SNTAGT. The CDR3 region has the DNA TGTGCCAGCAGTGAAGGCTCAGCGAACTCCTACGAGCAGTACTTC. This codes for CASSEGSANSYEQYF.

The CDR3 nucleotides read TGCAGCGTTGTTGGGGGCACTGAAGCTTTCTTT. Translating gives CSVVGGTEAFF. The chain carries TRBV29-1 and TRBJ1-1, with a possible D match to TRBD1 (5 bases). Germline CDR1 is SQVTM and CDR2 is ANQGSEA. CDR3 length: 11 residues. Between the trimmed V and J ends, which lost 4 bases and 4 bases, there was a span of 7 bases.

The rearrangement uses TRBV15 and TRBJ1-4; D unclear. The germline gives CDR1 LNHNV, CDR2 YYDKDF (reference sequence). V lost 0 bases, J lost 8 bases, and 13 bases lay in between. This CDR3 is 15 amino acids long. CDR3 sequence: CATSRENPGGEKLFF. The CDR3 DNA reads TGTGCCACCAGCAGAGAAAATCCCGGAGGGGAAAAACTGTTTTTT.

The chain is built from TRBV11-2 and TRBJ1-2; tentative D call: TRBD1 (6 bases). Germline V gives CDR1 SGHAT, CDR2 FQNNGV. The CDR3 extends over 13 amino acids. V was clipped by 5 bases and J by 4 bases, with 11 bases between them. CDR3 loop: CASSPGHSYGYTF. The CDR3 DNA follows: TGTGCCAGCAGCCCGGGACATTCCTATGGCTACACCTTC. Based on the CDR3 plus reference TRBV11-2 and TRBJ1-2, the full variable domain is EAGVAQSPRYKIIEKRQSVAFWCNPISGHATLYWYQQILGQGPKLLIQFQNNGVVDDSQLPKDRFSAERLKGVDSTLKIQPAKLEDSAVYLCASSPGHSYGYTFGSGTRLTVV.

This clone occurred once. CDR3: CASSARGQLRVDTIYF. The CDR3 DNA reads TGTGCCAGCAGCGCAAGGGGACAACTTCGCGTAGACACCATATATTTT. This chain links TRBV9 with TRBJ1-3, with a weak D call TRBD1 (6 bases). Germline assignment: CDR1 SGDLS and CDR2 YYNGEE. The CDR3 consists of 16 residues. V lost 3 bases to trimming and J lost 8 bases, with 21 bases between them.